The rows below give T cell receptor beta chains drawn from one sample of a study of high-grade serous ovarian cancer treatment subgroups. The assay was immunoSEQ multiplex PCR, and TCRdb's table has in-frame clones only and misses some. The sample holds 4,500 or so clones, over 55% seen once. Sequencing was carried out using tumor tissue. These receptors were collected from a human donor with high-grade serous ovarian cancer. CDR3s include the opening cysteine and the closing phenylalanine or tryptophan. A D gene is named only where the DNA matches it firmly. Rows may omit the clone size; those that give it use once, few, many or a size class.

D	size	J	V	DNA	CDR3
-	-	TRBJ1-3	TRBV7-7	TGTGCCAGCAGCCCGATGGACAGCTCTGGAAACACCATATATTTT	CASSPMDSSGNTIYF
-	-	TRBJ1-2	TRBV10-3	TGTGCCATCAATGAACAGGGATCCCTCTATGGCTACACCTTC	CAINEQGSLYGYTF
-	-	TRBJ1-5	TRBV6-6	TGTGCCAGTAATACCTATTGGGGGGAAGATCAGCCCCAGCATTTT	CASNTYWGEDQPQHF
-	large	TRBJ1-1	TRBV5-1	TGCGCCAGCAGCGCACGGAGCTCGGGGAACACTGAAGCTTTCTTT	CASSARSSGNTEAFF
-	few	TRBJ1-2	TRBV6-5	TGTGCCAGCAGTTACCGACAGATCAACTATGGCTACACCTTC	CASSYRQINYGYTF
-	-	TRBJ1-1	TRBV6-5	TGTGCCAGCAGTTACCTACAAACAAGGGTGAACACTGAAGCTTTCTTT	CASSYLQTRVNTEAFF
-	-	TRBJ1-2	TRBV28	TGTGCCAGCAGTTTAGGGGTAGGACACCCGGTATTGGATGGCTACACCTTC	CASSLGVGHPVLDGYTF
-	-	TRBJ1-1	TRBV6-1	TGTGCCAGCAGTGAAGCGCCAGGGCGCACTGAAGCTTTCTTT	CASSEAPGRTEAFF
-	-	TRBJ1-5	TRBV28	TGTGCCAGCAGTGCCGGGTCAGGCGGTCAGCCCCAGCATTTT	CASSAGSGGQPQHF
-	few	TRBJ1-6	TRBV28	TGTGCCAGCAGTATTACCTCCAGGGGCTCACCCCTCCACTTT	CASSITSRGSPLHF
-	-	TRBJ2-1	TRBV9	TGTGCCAGCAGCGTAGTTCAAAGCTCGTTGGCCAATGAGCAGTTCTTC	CASSVVQSSLANEQFF
-	-	TRBJ2-1	TRBV5-1	TGCGCCAGCAGCTACCTCATGGGGAGCTCCTACAATGAGCAGTTCTTC	CASSYLMGSSYNEQFF
-	-	TRBJ1-1	TRBV18	TGTGCCAGCTCACCCGGGCTTGGTGGGCACAGTGAAGCTTTCTTT	CASSPGLGGHSEAFF